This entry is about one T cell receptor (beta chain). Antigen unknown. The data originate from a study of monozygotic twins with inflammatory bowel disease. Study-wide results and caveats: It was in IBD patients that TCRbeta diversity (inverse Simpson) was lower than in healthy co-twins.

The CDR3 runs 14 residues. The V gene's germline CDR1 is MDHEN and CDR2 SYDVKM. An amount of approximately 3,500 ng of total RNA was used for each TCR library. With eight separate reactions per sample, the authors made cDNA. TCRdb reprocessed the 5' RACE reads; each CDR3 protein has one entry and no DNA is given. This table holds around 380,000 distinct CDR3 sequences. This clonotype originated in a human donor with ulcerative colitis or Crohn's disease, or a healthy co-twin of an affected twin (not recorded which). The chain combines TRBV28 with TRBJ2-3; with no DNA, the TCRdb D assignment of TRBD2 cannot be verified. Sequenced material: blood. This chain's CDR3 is CASGQRGVADTQYF.